A single sample gave rise to the 13 T cell receptor beta chains below, sequenced in a study of cytomegalovirus exposure and HLA in healthy donors. The repertoire was sequenced with immunoSEQ multiplex PCR; TCRdb's copy has only in-frame clones and lacks some. The sample has fewer than 300,000 clones; 88% are singletons. Sequenced input: PBMCs. Receptor source: a woman under 30 in good health and CMV-seronegative.

This sequence joins TRBV7-9 and TRBJ1-2; no definite D call. The V end was cut by 5 bases, the J end by 4 bases, with 11 bases between. Germline V gene data show CDR1 as SEHNR and CDR2 as FQNEAQ (reference sequence). The CDR3 covers 13 residues. The CDR3 nucleotides read TGTGCCAGCAGCCAAGGACTACTCTATGGCTACACCTTC. Translation gives CASSQGLLYGYTF. The full variable domain, completed using reference TRBV7-9 and TRBJ1-2, is DTGVSQNPRHKITKRGQNVTFRCDPISEHNRLYWYRQTLGQGPEFLTYFQNEAQLEKSRLLSDRFSAERPKGSFSTLEIQRTEQGDSAMYLCASSQGLLYGYTFGSGTRLTVV.

This chain connects TRBV30 to TRBJ2-7; D may be TRBD1 (6 bases). V lost 2 bases, J lost 5 bases, and 10 bases lay in between. The CDR3 has 12 amino acids. Germline V gene lookup returns CDR1 GTSNPN and CDR2 SVGIG (reference sequence). The CDR3 spells CAWSTGINEQYF. The DNA of the CDR3 is TGTGCCTGGAGTACAGGGATCAACGAGCAGTACTTC. The entire variable domain, with the rest obtained from reference TRBV30 and TRBJ2-7, is as follows: SQTIHQWPATLVQPVGSPLSLECTVEGTSNPNLYWYRQAAGRGLQLLFYSVGIGQISSEVPQNLSASRPQDRQFILSSKKLLLSDSGFYLCAWSTGINEQYFGPGTRLTVT.

The chain has TRBV28 and TRBJ1-3, with D perhaps TRBD1 (6 bases). The CDR3 covers 14 residues. Germline V gene lookup returns CDR1 MDHEN and CDR2 SYDVKM. Trimming removed 5 bases from V and 6 bases from J, with 14 bases in between. DNA for the CDR3: TGTGCCAGCAGTCCCCCCCGGGGGGCAAACACCATATATTTT. Protein sequence: CASSPPRGANTIYF.

The rearrangement joins TRBV28 to TRBJ1-4; D ambiguous. Germline V gene sequence: CDR1 MDHEN, CDR2 SYDVKM. This CDR3 spans 14 amino acids. The V and J ends lost 5 bases and 6 bases respectively, with 13 bases between them. The CDR3 reads CASSPRTVYEKLFF. CDR3 nucleotide sequence: TGTGCCAGCAGTCCGCGGACTGTTTATGAAAAACTGTTTTTT. Supplemented by reference TRBV28 and TRBJ1-4, the full variable domain reads DVKVTQSSRYLVKRTGEKVFLECVQDMDHENMFWYRQDPGLGLRLIYFSYDVKMKEKGDIPEGYSVSREKKERFSLILESASTNQTSMYLCASSPRTVYEKLFFGSGTQLSVL.

This clone was seen a handful of times. The rearrangement uses TRBV14 and TRBJ2-1, with D possibly matching TRBD2 (6 bases). The germline gives CDR1 SGHDN, CDR2 FVKESK. This CDR3 has 13 residues. The V and J ends lost 0 bases and 14 bases respectively, with 14 bases between them. The CDR3 DNA is TGTGCCAGCAGCCAAGATCATGCGGGGTCGGAGTTCTTC. Protein sequence: CASSQDHAGSEFF. Variable domain in full (rest from reference TRBV14 and TRBJ2-1): EAGVTQFPSHSVIEKGQTVTLRCDPISGHDNLYWYRRVMGKEIKFLLHFVKESKQDESGMPNNRFLAERTGGTYSTLKVQPAELEDSGVYFCASSQDHAGSEFFGPGTRLTVL.

The chain employs TRBV18 and TRBJ1-2; 8 nucleotides agree with TRBD1. Germline V gene lookup returns CDR1 KGHSH and CDR2 LQKENI. The CDR3 has 13 residues. V shed 8 bases and J 5 bases; nucleotides not matched to a gene: 7. The DNA for the CDR3 is TGTGCCAGCACCCCGGACAGGGCGTATGGCTACACCTTC. Translation: CASTPDRAYGYTF.

This clone was observed a handful of times. The CDR3 DNA is TGTGCCAGCAGTTTATACAGGGAGACCCAGTACTTC. Its translation is CASSLYRETQYF. This rearrangement joins TRBV28 to TRBJ2-5, with D perhaps matching TRBD1 (5 bases). Trimming pared 1 base from V and 5 bases from J, leaving 5 bases between. The germline V gene has CDR1 MDHEN and CDR2 SYDVKM. The CDR3 extends over 12 amino acids.

The chain carries TRBV2 and TRBJ1-5; TRBD1 is a possible D gene (6 bases). CDR3 length: 14 amino acids. Trimming stripped 1 base from V and 7 bases from J, with 11 bases between. CDR1 and CDR2 from the germline V gene are SNHLY and FYNNEI. The CDR3 protein is CASSEDRVDQPQHF. DNA for the CDR3: TGTGCCAGCAGTGAAGACAGGGTAGACCAGCCCCAGCATTTT.

The chain carries TRBV6-5 and TRBJ2-2; 8 bases align to TRBD1. CDR1 is MNHEY and CDR2 is SVGAGI in the germline V gene. The ends lost 2 bases at V and 1 base at J; junction bases unmatched: 0. This CDR3 is built from 15 residues. The CDR3 nucleotides are TGTGCCAGCAGTTACGGGACAGGGAACACCGGGGAGCTGTTTTTT. Translation: CASSYGTGNTGELFF.

The chain links TRBV29-1 to TRBJ1-1; tentatively, D is TRBD1 (6 bases). The CDR3 covers 13 residues. Germline V gene data show CDR1 as SQVTM and CDR2 as ANQGSEA. CDR3 sequence: CGLIGGADTEAFF. The CDR3 DNA reads as TGCGGTCTAATAGGGGGGGCGGACACTGAAGCTTTCTTT.

The chain links TRBV4-1 to TRBJ2-5; 9 bases align to TRBD2. With V trimmed by 0 bases and J by 4 bases, 9 bases remained unmatched. CDR3 length: 17 amino acids. Germline V CDR1 and CDR2: MGHRA, YSYEKL. CDR3 protein: CASSQDGPSGITETQYF. The DNA of the CDR3 is TGCGCCAGCAGCCAAGATGGCCCTAGCGGGATCACAGAGACCCAGTACTTC.

The chain employs TRBV5-1 and TRBJ2-1; TRBD2 matches at 7 bases. In germline, CDR1 is SGHRS, CDR2 YFSETQ. Trimming removed 0 bases from V and 7 bases from J; junction bases left unmatched: 10. CDR3 size: 16 residues. In nucleotides, the CDR3 is TGCGCCAGCAGCTTGGGCGGGACTACAGATCGGAATGAGCAGTTCTTC. Its protein is CASSLGGTTDRNEQFF.

This rearrangement joins TRBV9 to TRBJ2-1; 7 positions agree with TRBD1. Germline CDR1 and CDR2: SGDLS and YYNGEE. Trimming cost V 7 bases and J 0 bases; bases outside gene matches: 1. CDR3 length: 13 amino acids. The CDR3 DNA follows: TGTGCCAGCGCAGGGGGCTCCTACAATGAGCAGTTCTTC. Translating gives CASAGGSYNEQFF.